This TCR beta chain was identified in a study of T-cell memory formation after mild COVID-19. Barcoded TCR alpha and TCR beta cDNA libraries with UMIs came from 5'RACE using constant-segment primers. TCRdb reprocessed the 5' RACE reads with MiXCR, giving one entry per CDR3 protein. The repertoire holds just under 350,000 distinct CDR3 sequences, with 10% to 15% as singletons. From germline, CDR1 is SGHRS and CDR2 YFSETQ. The V gene lost 4 bases and the J gene lost 9 bases, with 20 bases spanning the gap. The CDR3 length is 15 residues. The J gene is TRBJ2-4, the V gene TRBV5-1; D is unresolved. The receptor comes from a man aged 18 to 29 who had mild COVID-19 (a few samples of this study predate the infection). Cell type and time point are not known. The sequencing sample was made of PBMCs or a T cell subset sorted from them (not recorded which). The CDR3 spells CASSGETGDYGIQYF. The DNA of the CDR3 is TGCGCCAGCAGCGGAGAAACGGGCGATTATGGCATTCAGTACTTC.